A selection of T cell receptor beta chains follows, all from one sample in a study of blood T cell repertoires in COVID-19. TCRdb keeps only in-frame clones here, not all; method: immunoSEQ multiplex PCR. The sample lists 160,000 or so clones, 84% occurring once. Sequenced input: PBMCs or T cells enriched from blood (not recorded which). The receptors stem from a man in his forties or fifties who had recovered from COVID-19. Both conserved end residues are trimmed from each CDR3.

V	J	CDR3
TRBV9	TRBJ2-2	ASSVGGHANTGELF
TRBV29-1	TRBJ1-5	SVNTQGSNQPQH
TRBV6-5	TRBJ1-1	ASSYGQGNTEAF
TRBV18	TRBJ1-1	ASSRLQAEGTEAF
TRBV7-9	TRBJ1-5	ASSFSVLYSNQPQH
TRBV6-5	TRBJ1-2	ASSSSDRILPQVG
TRBV6-5	TRBJ1-4	ASRPGTGSTRLF
TRBV3-1/TRBV3-2	TRBJ1-2	ASSQQGRGSQGYT
TRBV7-3	TRBJ1-1	ASSSYRNTEAF
TRBV25-1	TRBJ2-2	ASSELGQGAPGELF
TRBV10-3	TRBJ1-2	AITGQGIYGYT
TRBV7-3	TRBJ2-2	ASSLGTSTGGSTGELF
TRBV29-1	TRBJ2-1	SVILASYNEQF
TRBV19	TRBJ1-1	ASSRRQGNTEAF
TRBV10-2	TRBJ1-4	ASRQGDEKLF
TRBV29-1	TRBJ1-2	SVFTANYGYT
TRBV11-3	TRBJ2-3	ASSTGLAGGLTDTQY
TRBV4-1	TRBJ1-2	ASSQSNFGYT
TRBV11-2	TRBJ2-3	ASSRYADTQY
TRBV7-6	TRBJ2-2	ASSQRTGGTGELF
TRBV13	TRBJ1-1	ASSPLKGTGAF
TRBV6-5	TRBJ1-2	ASSYSSADSFEGYT